This T cell receptor beta chain stems from a study of blood T cells in healthy people across ages. Findings and caveats of the study: Investigators viewed diversity estimates from one million T cells as underestimates, the study reported.

This clonotype has more than one count but fewer than ten. Its antigen is currently unknown. The second PCR ran about 6 to 11 cycles with a sample-barcoded 5' primer and J-beta primers. TCRdb redid the calling of the 5' RACE reads with MiXCR, one entry per CDR3 protein. The sample has more than 1 million distinct CDR3 sequences; 40% to 45% are singletons. The sequence was collected from a woman aged 55-69 years in good health. What was sequenced was blood.

The CDR3 DNA reads TGTGCCAGCAGCCAGACTAGCGGGCAAGAGACCCAGTACTTC. It specifies CASSQTSGQETQYF. The chain employs TRBV9 and TRBJ2-5; 10 nucleotides align to TRBD2. The CDR3 length is 14 residues. The junction had 2 bases not matched to a gene; V was cut back by 4 bases and J by 2 bases. The germline V gene has CDR1 SGDLS and CDR2 YYNGEE.